A single sample gave rise to the 4 T cell receptor beta chains below, sequenced in a study of T cell repertoires in cytomegalovirus infection. Each CDR3 protein is one row after TCRdb ran MiXCR on the reads. The table has 800,000 to 950,000 distinct CDR3 sequences, roughly 33% seen once. Their antigens are not known. The sequenced sample was cultured CD8+ T cells from PBMCs, obtained from culture after CMV antigen stimulation. The receptors originated from a human donor in good health (CMV status not recorded). Some clones in this sample may be carry-over from other donors' samples.

The chain has TRBV5-4 and TRBJ1-2; 7 bases match TRBD1. Germline V gives CDR1 SGHNT, CDR2 YYREEE (reference sequence). This CDR3 has 14 amino acids. The V segment lost 5 bases and the J segment 5 bases; nucleotides outside the gene matches: 9. CDR3 in amino acids: CASRDSGTEYGYTF. In DNA, the CDR3 is TGTGCCAGCAGAGATTCCGGGACAGAGTATGGCTACACCTTC.

The chain joins TRBV6-2 or TRBV6-3 to TRBJ2-3, with a tentative D call TRBD2 (6 bases). V was pared by 7 bases and J by 1 base, with 18 bases between. The V gene's germline CDR1 is MNHEY and CDR2 SVGEGT. The CDR3 is 16 amino acids. The CDR3 protein is CASIGLNPGGTDTQYF. The CDR3 coding sequence is TGTGCCAGCATCGGCCTGAATCCGGGGGGCACAGATACGCAGTATTTT.

V gene TRBV7-9 combines with J gene TRBJ1-2; D might be TRBD1 (6 bases). Trimming pared 4 bases from V and 2 bases from J, leaving 14 bases between. This CDR3 spans 15 amino acids. Germline CDR1 and CDR2: SEHNR and FQNEAQ (reference sequence). DNA of the CDR3: TGTGCCAGCAGCTCGTACCTCCAGGGGAACTATGGCTACACCTTC. Protein: CASSSYLQGNYGYTF.

The table lists this clonotype with many counts. The rearrangement uses TRBV7-6 and TRBJ1-1; D is uncertain. This CDR3 region has 14 residues. Germline assignment: CDR1 SGHVS and CDR2 FNYEAQ. Trimming pared 3 bases from V and 0 bases from J, leaving 8 bases between. The CDR3 sequence: CASSFSGLNTEAFF. The DNA for the CDR3 is TGTGCCAGCAGCTTTTCGGGCTTGAACACTGAAGCTTTCTTT. Combining the CDR3 with reference TRBV7-6 and TRBJ1-1 gives the whole variable domain GAGVSQSPRYKVTKRGQDVALRCDPISGHVSLYWYRQALGQGPEFLTYFNYEAQQDKSGLPNDRFSAERPEGSISTLTIQRTEQRDSAMYRCASSFSGLNTEAFFGQGTRLTVV.